The 14 T cell receptor beta chains reported below all come from one sample, sequenced in a study of CD8 T cells in Susac syndrome. Random hexamers served to reverse transcribe roughly 0.5 to 1 ug RNA. TCRdb recomputed calls from the immunoSEQ multiplex PCR reads with MiXCR, one row per CDR3 protein. The table includes under 200,000 distinct CDR3 sequences, roughly 92% detected once. Sequenced: CD4+ T cells from PBMCs. The receptor set was obtained from a human donor in good health.

Concerning this clonotype: A junction boundary mismatches the germline segment, possibly from a read error. The V call is TRBV20-1, the J call TRBJ1-5; possible D gene TRBD1, 6 bases. CDR3 length equals 16 residues. Looked up from germline, CDR1 is DFQATT and CDR2 is SNEGSKA (reference sequence). CDR3 DNA: TGCAGTGCTCGAGAACGGGCGGGGGCCGGCAATCAGCCCCAGCATTTT. Encoded protein: CSARERAGAGNQPQHF.

The chain couples TRBV9 to TRBJ1-2; D is ambiguous. CDR3 length: 12 residues. The V gene's germline CDR1 is SGDLS and CDR2 YYNGEE. V gave up 2 bases and J gave up 7 bases, with 9 bases separating them. The DNA of the CDR3 is TGTGCCAGCAGCGTTCTTCACTCTGGCTACACCTTC. This encodes CASSVLHSGYTF.

V is TRBV5-1 and J is TRBJ2-5, with D possibly being TRBD1 (6 bases). Germline V gene sequence: CDR1 SGHRS, CDR2 YFSETQ. This CDR3 region has 15 residues. Trimming shortened V by 4 bases and J by 5 bases, and 18 bases separated the two germline ends. This CDR3 is CASSGQTGGLETQYF. CDR3 nucleotide sequence: TGCGCCAGCAGCGGGCAGACAGGAGGATTGGAGACCCAGTACTTC. Complete variable domain (other parts from reference TRBV5-1 and TRBJ2-5): KAGVTQTPRYLIKTRGQQVTLSCSPISGHRSVSWYQQTPGQGLQFLFEYFSETQRNKGNFPGRFSGRQFSNSRSEMNVSTLELGDSALYLCASSGQTGGLETQYFGPGTRLLVL.

This clonotype occurred a few times. The chain has TRBV7-6 and TRBJ2-5; 8 nucleotides line up with TRBD1. V gave up 5 bases and J gave up 9 bases; unmatched junction bases: 5. This CDR3 spans 12 amino acids. Germline V gene lookup returns CDR1 SGHVS and CDR2 FNYEAQ. This CDR3 is CASSAYRGAQYF. CDR3 DNA sequence: TGTGCCAGCAGCGCCTACAGGGGGGCCCAGTACTTC.

The chain is built from TRBV7-2 and TRBJ1-6; D perhaps matches TRBD1 (5 bases). The CDR3 is 15 residues long. The ends were cut back, 1 base at V and 4 bases at J, with 8 bases in the middle. CDR1 is SGHTA, CDR2 FQGNSA, per germline. The CDR3 nucleotides are TGTGCCAGCAGCTTAGAGGGGTGGTATAATTCACCCCTCCACTTT. Translated, it gives CASSLEGWYNSPLHF.

The gene calls are TRBV11-2 and TRBJ1-1; D not resolved. CDR1 SGHAT and CDR2 FQNNGV come from the germline V gene. Trimming shortened V by 2 bases and J by 1 base, and 11 bases separated the two germline ends. The CDR3 is 15 amino acids. The CDR3 DNA follows: TGTGCCAGCAGCTTACACGGTAGGAGGAACACTGAAGCTTTCTTT. This sequence encodes CASSLHGRRNTEAFF.

The CDR3 sequence is CASRVAPPETQYF. In DNA, the CDR3 is TGTGCCAGCAGGGTAGCGCCGCCGGAGACCCAGTACTTC. This chain joins TRBV28 and TRBJ2-5, with D perhaps matching TRBD2 (5 bases). V shed 6 bases and J shed 5 bases, with 13 bases lying between them. The CDR3 has 13 residues. Per germline, CDR1 MDHEN and CDR2 SYDVKM.

This clonotype occurred once. V is TRBV4-1 and J is TRBJ1-5, with a weak D call TRBD1 (6 bases). Germline values: CDR1 MGHRA, CDR2 YSYEKL. Trimming removed 3 bases from V and 3 bases from J, with 12 bases in between. This CDR3 comprises 15 residues. The CDR3 spells CASSQETGYNQPQHF. CDR3 in DNA: TGCGCCAGCAGCCAGGAGACAGGCTACAATCAGCCCCAGCATTTT.

The chain is built from TRBV25-1 and TRBJ2-5; D may be TRBD2 (5 bases). The germline gives CDR1 MGHDK, CDR2 SYGVNS. There are 15 residues in the CDR3. The germline V and J ends were trimmed by 4 bases and 4 bases, with 16 bases remaining between them. The CDR3 DNA reads TGTGCCAGCAGTGCCGAATTGACTAAAGGAGAGACCCAGTACTTC. Protein product: CASSAELTKGETQYF.

The V and J genes are TRBV30 and TRBJ1-5; TRBD1 is a possible D gene (6 bases). The CDR3 consists of 13 residues. Per the germline V gene, CDR1 is GTSNPN and CDR2 is SVGIG (reference sequence). Trimming cost V 6 bases and J 3 bases, with 12 bases left between them. The CDR3 DNA follows: TGTGCCTGCACCCGGGACACCAATCAGCCCCAGCATTTT. It translates to CACTRDTNQPQHF.

This clonotype was recorded once. The chain joins TRBV28 to TRBJ2-6; 9 nucleotides agree with TRBD1. The CDR3 sequence is 17 residues long. The germline V gene has CDR1 MDHEN and CDR2 SYDVKM. V was pared by 6 bases and J by 4 bases, with 10 bases of the junction left unmatched. The CDR3 reads CASSPYGTGTGANVLTF. DNA of the CDR3: TGTGCCAGCAGCCCGTACGGGACAGGGACGGGGGCCAACGTCCTGACTTTC.

The V call is TRBV6-5, the J call TRBJ1-1; D not resolved. CDR3 length: 14 residues. CDR1 and CDR2 from the germline V gene are MNHEY and SVGAGI. V lost 6 bases and J lost 5, with 16 bases in between. CDR3 loop: CASSLVGRETEAFF. DNA for the CDR3: TGTGCCAGCAGCCTCGTTGGGCGGGAGACTGAAGCTTTCTTT.

This chain uses TRBV7-8 with TRBJ1-6; D is possibly TRBD1 (6 bases). This CDR3 comprises 14 residues. Trimming shortened V by 5 bases and J by 17 bases, and 22 bases separated the two germline ends. CDR1 and CDR2 from the germline V gene are SGHVS and FQNEAQ. CDR3 in amino acids: CASSQTGKAPGIHF. DNA for the CDR3: TGTGCCAGCAGCCAAACAGGGAAGGCTCCCGGGATCCACTTT.

The V call is TRBV29-1, the J call TRBJ2-2; D is possibly TRBD1 (6 bases). The CDR3 extends over 12 amino acids. V lost 8 bases, J lost 6 bases, and 13 bases lay in between. Germline CDR1 and CDR2: SQVTM and ANQGSEA. The CDR3 nucleotides are TGCAGCACCAAACAGGGATCCGGGGAGCTGTTTTTT. It is translated as CSTKQGSGELFF.